The 18 T cell receptor beta chains reported below all come from one sample, sequenced in a study of blood T cell repertoires in COVID-19. Assay: immunoSEQ multiplex PCR; the TCRdb copy retains only in-frame clones and omits some. The sample yields around 180,000 clones, about 81% seen once. The specimen sequenced was peripheral blood. Source of these receptors: a woman of 80 years or more with COVID-19, enrolled during active disease.

The rearrangement joins TRBV9 to TRBJ2-5; no clear D gene. The CDR3 extends over 14 amino acids. CDR1 is SGDLS and CDR2 is YYNGEE in the germline V gene. V was pared by 0 bases and J by 5 bases, with 11 bases between. CDR3 nucleotide sequence: TGTGCCAGCAGCGTAGGTCAGACACCCGAGACCCAGTACTTC. It yields the protein CASSVGQTPETQYF.

The genes are TRBV25-1 and TRBJ2-1; TRBD2 aligns across 13 bases. V gave up 5 bases and J gave up 12 bases; unmatched junction bases: 13. This CDR3 is 16 amino acids long. The V gene's germline CDR1 is MGHDK and CDR2 SYGVNS. The CDR3 spells CASSPARTSGRTGQFF. CDR3 nucleotide sequence: TGTGCCAGCAGTCCGGCCCGGACTAGCGGGAGAACGGGGCAGTTCTTC.

This clone has just one count. The chain couples TRBV6-2 or TRBV6-3 to TRBJ1-1; TRBD1 aligns across 9 bases. Germline CDR1 and CDR2: MNHEY and SVGEGT. The CDR3 consists of 15 residues. V lost 4 bases to trimming and J lost 0 bases; unmatched junction nucleotides: 3. CDR3 region: CASSSHRGLNTEAFF. CDR3 DNA: TGTGCCAGCAGTTCCCACAGGGGGCTGAACACTGAAGCTTTCTTT.

The chain recombines TRBV4-1 with TRBJ1-1; no definite D call. Trimming stripped 4 bases from V and 4 bases from J, with 25 bases between. The CDR3 sequence is 18 residues long. CDR1 is MGHRA and CDR2 is YSYEKL in the germline V gene. The chain's CDR3 is CASSPDSLVRFSGTEAFF. CDR3 DNA sequence: TGCGCCAGCAGCCCAGATTCTCTAGTTCGCTTCTCGGGCACTGAAGCTTTCTTT.

The chain has TRBV2 and TRBJ2-1; 7 positions agree with TRBD2. The CDR3 loop spans 14 amino acids. The trim removed 4 bases at V and 6 bases at J, leaving 6 bases unmatched. CDR1 is SNHLY, CDR2 FYNNEI, per germline. CDR3 DNA sequence: TGTGCCAGCAGTGGACTAGCCTGGAGCAATGAGCAGTTCTTC. This sequence encodes CASSGLAWSNEQFF.

The chain is built from TRBV5-1 and TRBJ1-2, with D perhaps TRBD1 (6 bases). Looked up from germline, CDR1 is SGHRS and CDR2 is YFSETQ. The CDR3 is 12 amino acids. V shed 7 bases and J shed 4 bases, with 11 bases lying between them. Here the CDR3 reads CASSGGRYGYTF. CDR3 coding DNA: TGCGCCAGCTCGGGGGGCCGCTATGGCTACACCTTC.

This clone showed up just a few times. The chain recombines TRBV3-1 (or the pseudogene TRBV3-2) with TRBJ1-6; a possible D gene is TRBD1 (6 bases). Trimming took 4 bases from V and 4 from J, leaving 17 bases between them. Germline V gene data show CDR1 as LGHDT and CDR2 as YNNKEL (reference sequence). The CDR3 is made up of 17 amino acids. CDR3 DNA sequence: TGTGCCAGCAGCCCTTTCCAGGACAGTATATATAATTCACCCCTCCACTTT. Translating it yields CASSPFQDSIYNSPLHF.

The chain recombines TRBV3-1 (or the pseudogene TRBV3-2) with TRBJ2-3; the D is unclear. The CDR3 contains 12 residues. Germline values: CDR1 LGHDT, CDR2 YNNKEL (reference sequence). V lost 3 bases and J lost 6, with 7 bases in between. CDR3 DNA: TGTGCCAGCAGCCATTCTTTTGATACGCAGTATTTT. Translating gives CASSHSFDTQYF.

The J gene is TRBJ2-3, the V gene TRBV5-1, with TRBD2 identical over 13 bases. Germline lookup yields CDR1 SGHRS and CDR2 YFSETQ. This CDR3 is 16 amino acids long. The J segment lost 2 bases and the V segment lost 4 bases, leaving 4 bases of the junction unmatched. DNA of the CDR3: TGCGCCAGCAGCCGCGGACTAGCGGGGGACACAGATACGCAGTATTTT. Its protein product is CASSRGLAGDTDTQYF.

V and J are TRBV11-3 and TRBJ2-1; D perhaps matches TRBD2 (7 bases). CDR3 size: 16 residues. The V gene's germline CDR1 is SGHNT and CDR2 YENEEA. Trimming stripped 1 base from V and 8 bases from J, with 18 bases between. CDR3 sequence (DNA): TGTGCCAGCAGCTTAGTTAAGAGGGGGGGCCTCTATGAGCAGTTCTTC. The encoded protein is CASSLVKRGGLYEQFF.

The V gene is TRBV24-1, the J gene TRBJ2-2, with D possibly being TRBD1 (5 bases). CDR1 and CDR2 from the germline V gene are KGHDR and SFDVKD. The CDR3 consists of 16 residues. Deletions cut 1 base from V and 6 bases from J, with 14 bases between. CDR3 loop: CATSDFSAGWPGELFF. CDR3 DNA: TGTGCCACCAGTGATTTCTCGGCAGGGTGGCCCGGGGAGCTGTTTTTT.

The chain employs TRBV7-2 and TRBJ2-5; the D gene is possibly TRBD2 (5 bases). Germline V gene lookup returns CDR1 SGHTA and CDR2 FQGNSA. The CDR3 length is 13 residues. V was trimmed by 3 bases and J by 5 bases, leaving 10 bases between them. The DNA of the CDR3 is TGTGCCAGCAGCTTTTCCGGCGGGGAGACCCAGTACTTC. As protein: CASSFSGGETQYF.

CDR3 in amino acids: CASSLRGLAGGAPYTGELFF. CDR3 nucleotides: TGCGCCAGCAGCTTGAGGGGACTAGCGGGAGGCGCACCTTACACCGGGGAGCTGTTTTTT. J is TRBJ2-2 and V is TRBV5-1, with TRBD2 matching 15 bases. CDR1 is SGHRS, CDR2 YFSETQ, per germline. This CDR3 contains 20 residues. V was clipped by 1 base and J by 3 bases; unmatched bases: 10.

The chain is built from TRBV7-9 and TRBJ1-2; TRBD1 matches 11 bases. The CDR3 is 16 residues long. CDR1 SEHNR and CDR2 FQNEAQ come from the germline V gene (reference sequence). V dropped 2 bases and J dropped 3; count of bases not matched to a gene: 5. This chain's CDR3 is CASSLTRTGGDYGYTF. DNA for the CDR3: TGTGCCAGCAGCTTAACCAGGACAGGGGGCGACTATGGCTACACCTTC.

The V call is TRBV7-3, the J call TRBJ2-7; possibly TRBD1 for D (5 bases). CDR1 SGHTA and CDR2 FQGTGA come from the germline V gene. This CDR3 is built from 14 residues. The germline V and J ends were trimmed by 5 bases and 6 bases, with 17 bases remaining between them. DNA for the CDR3: TGTGCCAGCAGCCTAGGGCCAGGGCAACCCGAGCAGTACTTC. It encodes CASSLGPGQPEQYF.

The J gene is TRBJ2-7, the V gene TRBV11-1; D gene unclear. The length of the CDR3 is 15 residues. Trimming cost V 1 base and J 2 bases, with 12 bases left between them. Germline V gene sequence: CDR1 SGHAT, CDR2 FQDESV (reference sequence). CDR3: CASSLVPGTTYEQYF. Here the CDR3 DNA reads TGTGCCAGCAGCTTAGTTCCAGGTACGACCTACGAGCAGTACTTC.

The gene calls are TRBV5-5 and TRBJ1-5, with 7 bases lining up with TRBD1. The germline V gene has CDR1 SGHKS and CDR2 YYEKEE (reference sequence). CDR3 length: 16 amino acids. Trimming cost V 0 bases and J 5 bases; bases outside gene matches: 8. DNA for the CDR3: TGTGCCAGCAGCTTGGAGGGGGCGAACGTCGATCAGCCCCAGCATTTT. It translates to CASSLEGANVDQPQHF.

This clone was counted only a few times. The V call is TRBV15, the J call TRBJ1-2; D is unresolved. Trimming removed 1 base from V and 4 bases from J, with 13 bases in between. Germline V lookup: CDR1 LNHNV, CDR2 YYDKDF (reference sequence). This CDR3 is built from 15 residues. The DNA of the CDR3 is TGTGCCACCAGCAGAGGTCAGGTACTTGGCTATGGCTACACCTTC. Its protein is CATSRGQVLGYGYTF.